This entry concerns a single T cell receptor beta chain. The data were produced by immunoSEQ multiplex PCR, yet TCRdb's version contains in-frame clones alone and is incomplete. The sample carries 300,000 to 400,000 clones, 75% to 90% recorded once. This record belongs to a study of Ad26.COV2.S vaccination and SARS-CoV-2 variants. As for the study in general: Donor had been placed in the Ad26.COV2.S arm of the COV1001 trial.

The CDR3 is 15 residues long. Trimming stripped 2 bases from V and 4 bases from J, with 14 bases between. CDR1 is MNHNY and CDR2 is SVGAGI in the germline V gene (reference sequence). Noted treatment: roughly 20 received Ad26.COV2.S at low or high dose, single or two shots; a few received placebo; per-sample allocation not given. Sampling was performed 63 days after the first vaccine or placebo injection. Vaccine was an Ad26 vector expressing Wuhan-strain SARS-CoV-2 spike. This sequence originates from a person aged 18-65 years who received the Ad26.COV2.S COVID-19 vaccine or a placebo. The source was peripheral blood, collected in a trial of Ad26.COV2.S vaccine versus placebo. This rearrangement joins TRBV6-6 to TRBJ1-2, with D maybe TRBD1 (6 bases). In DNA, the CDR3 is TGTGCCAGCAGTTACGGGGGCCCAGCGGGCTATGGCTACACCTTC. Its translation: CASSYGGPAGYGYTF.